A selection of T cell receptor beta chains follows, all from one sample in a study of shared clonotypes between healthy human individuals. TCRdb's table, derived via immunoSEQ multiplex PCR, lists solely in-frame clones and lacks some. The data contain around 500,000 clones, roughly 80% of them singletons. What was sequenced was PBMCs. Receptor source: a woman between 40 and 55 years old in good health. Some clones in this sample may be carry-over from other donors' samples. Both conserved end residues are part of each CDR3. A D gene is named only where the DNA matches it firmly. Size is stated for part of the rows, as once, few or many counts, or as a class when the clone is expanded.

>TRBJ2-7|TRBV7-2|NA|NA
TGTGCCAGCAGCTTAGAGGTCGGGCGGGGAAACGAGCAGTACTTC
CASSLEVGRGNEQYF
>TRBJ1-2|TRBV6-5|NA|NA
TGTGCCAGCAGTCGGACACTGGGGTATGGCTACACCTTC
CASSRTLGYGYTF
>TRBJ1-1|TRBV20-1|NA|few
TGCAGTGCGGCAAGGATTGAAGCTTTCTTT
CSAARIEAFF
>TRBJ2-1|TRBV27|NA|once
TGTGCCAGCAGTTTAGGATCCAGCTCCTACAATGAGCAGTTCTTC
CASSLGSSSYNEQFF
>TRBJ1-1|TRBV2|NA|NA
TGTGCCAGCAGTTGGGGGGAAGGGACTGAAGCTTTCTTT
CASSWGEGTEAFF
>TRBJ1-4|TRBV7-9|TRBD1|NA
TGTGCCAGCAGCACGGGACAGGGGTCAACTAATGAAAAACTGTTTTTT
CASSTGQGSTNEKLFF
>TRBJ2-7|TRBV7-9|TRBD2|once
TGTGCCAGCAGTAGTAGCGGGTACTCCTACGAGCAGTACTTC
CASSSSGYSYEQYF
>TRBJ2-3|TRBV7-3|NA|NA
TGTGCCAGCAGCTTAATGCCGTCGGCCAGACTAGATACGCAGTATTTT
CASSLMPSARLDTQYF
>TRBJ2-2|TRBV10-3|NA|NA
TGTGCCACCGCTGGCGGTGCGAACACCGGGGAGCTGTTTTTT
CATAGGANTGELFF
>TRBJ2-5|TRBV28|NA|NA
TGTGCCAGCAGTCGGACCTCTGGAGAGACCCAGTACTTC
CASSRTSGETQYF
>TRBJ2-5|TRBV27|NA|NA
TGTGCCAGCAGTTTCTCCCTAGGAGAGACCCAGTACTTC
CASSFSLGETQYF
>TRBJ2-2|TRBV5-1|NA|NA
TGCGCCAGCAGCTTGGCGAGGGGAACCGGGGAGCTGTTTTTT
CASSLARGTGELFF
>TRBJ2-7|TRBV27|TRBD2|NA
TGTGCCAGCAGTTTATCTAGCGGGAGATCCTACGAGCAGTACTTC
CASSLSSGRSYEQYF
>TRBJ2-7|TRBV7-9|NA|NA
TGTGCCAGCAGCCTCGGAGCGGGTGGGTACGAGCAGTACTTC
CASSLGAGGYEQYF
>TRBJ1-4|TRBV28|NA|NA
TGTGCCAGCAGTTTACCCCCAGTAGCGGCTGCAACTAATGAAAAACTGTTTTTT
CASSLPPVAAATNEKLFF
>TRBJ2-3|TRBV28|TRBD1|NA
TGTGCCAGCAGTTCGACAGGGATGGGCACAGATACGCAGTATTTT
CASSSTGMGTDTQYF
>TRBJ1-3|TRBV4-2|NA|NA
TGTGCCAGCAGCTTGGGATCAGGGACTGGAAACACCATATATTTT
CASSLGSGTGNTIYF
>TRBJ2-7|TRBV13|TRBD2|NA
TGTGCCAGCAGCTTCGGGACTACCATCGGTGAGCAGTACTTC
CASSFGTTIGEQYF
>TRBJ2-1|TRBV7-9|NA|few
TGTGCCAGCAGCCGACCAGGGGCCACGCACAATGAGCAGTTCTTC
CASSRPGATHNEQFF
>TRBJ1-5|TRBV19|NA|NA
TGTGCCAGTAGCCCGTGGACAGCCAATAGCAATCAGCCCCAGCATTTT
CASSPWTANSNQPQHF
>TRBJ2-5|TRBV15|NA|once
TGTGCCACCAGCAGCAGGGAGTTAGGGACCCAGTACTTC
CATSSRELGTQYF
>TRBJ1-4|TRBV5-4|NA|NA
TGTGCCAGCAGCCAGGGCCATTCTGCAACTAATGAAAAACTGTTTTTT
CASSQGHSATNEKLFF
>TRBJ1-3|TRBV28|NA|NA
TGTGCCAGCAGTTTATTATCCTATGGAAACACCATATATTTT
CASSLLSYGNTIYF
>TRBJ2-6|TRBV5-4|NA|NA
TGTGCCAGCAGCCCCCGGGACTCTGGGGCCAACGTCCTGACTTTC
CASSPRDSGANVLTF
>TRBJ1-1|TRBV29-1|TRBD1|NA
TGCAGCGCCATGGGCGTGGGACAGGGGGTGACTGAAGCTTTCTTT
CSAMGVGQGVTEAFF
>TRBJ2-7|TRBV28|NA|NA
TGTGCCAGCAGTGTAATCGAGCCCTACGAGCAGTACTTC
CASSVIEPYEQYF
>TRBJ2-1|TRBV7-2|TRBD2|NA
TGTGCCAGCAGCTTAGGGCTAGCGGGAGGTTACAATGAGCAGTTCTTC
CASSLGLAGGYNEQFF
>TRBJ2-3|TRBV19|TRBD1|NA
TGTGCCAGTAGTCGGGACAGGGATTGGACAGATACGCAGTATTTT
CASSRDRDWTDTQYF
>TRBJ1-5|TRBV2|TRBD1|few
TGTGCCAGCAGGAACAGGGGGCCCCAGCATTTT
CASRNRGPQHF
>TRBJ1-5|TRBV12-5|NA|NA
TGTGCTAGTGGTTGGTACGGTAGGCGCGTCAAACTTAGCAATCAGCCCCAGCATTTT
CASGWYGRRVKLSNQPQHF
>TRBJ2-7|TRBV6-1|NA|NA
TGTGCCAGCAGTGAAGCCCGAACTAACAGGGTGGGGGCCTACGAGCAGTACTTC
CASSEARTNRVGAYEQYF
>TRBJ2-5|TRBV5-5|TRBD1|once
TGTGCCAGCAGCGCACTTGGGACAGCCGAAGAGACCCAGCACTTC
CASSALGTAEETQHF
>TRBJ2-2|TRBV11-2|TRBD2|NA
TGTGCCAGCAGCTTTACGGGAGGATACACCGGGGAGCTGTTTTTT
CASSFTGGYTGELFF
>TRBJ2-7|TRBV6-5|NA|NA
TGTGCCAGCAGTTACTCGCGGAGTCAGTTCCACGAGCAGTACTTC
CASSYSRSQFHEQYF
>TRBJ2-5|TRBV5-6|NA|NA
TGTGCCAGCAGCTTACCGGGACGGGATCAAGAGACCCAGTACTTC
CASSLPGRDQETQYF
>TRBJ2-1|TRBV7-2|NA|once
TGTGCCAGCAGCTTAGGGGGAGGTTGGGGCGGTAATGAGCAGTTCTTC
CASSLGGGWGGNEQFF
>TRBJ1-1|TRBV10-3|TRBD1|NA
TGTGCCATCAGGGGACAGGGGGAGGAAACTGAAGCTTTCTTT
CAIRGQGEETEAFF
>TRBJ2-7|TRBV29-1|NA|NA
TGCAGCGGTGGCTCAGGGAACGAGCAGTACTTC
CSGGSGNEQYF
>TRBJ2-2|TRBV18|TRBD1|NA
TGTGCCAGCTCACCACCGGGGACAGGGCGCACCGGGGAGCTGTTTTTT
CASSPPGTGRTGELFF
>TRBJ2-4|TRBV19|TRBD1|once
TGTGCCAGTAGTCGGACAGGGGACGGCAAAAACATTCAGTACTTC
CASSRTGDGKNIQYF
>TRBJ1-2|TRBV28|NA|once
TGTGCCAGCAGTTTTACTAAGGAAAACTATGGCTACACCTTC
CASSFTKENYGYTF
>TRBJ2-3|TRBV9|TRBD1|NA
TGTGCCAGCAGCCCAAGGGGTGGGGGACAGGGACCAGATACGCAGTATTTT
CASSPRGGGQGPDTQYF
>TRBJ2-3|TRBV7-3|NA|once
TGTGCCAGCAGCTTAACCAGGGACCCTAGCACAGATACGCAGTATTTT
CASSLTRDPSTDTQYF
>TRBJ2-7|TRBV28|TRBD2|NA
TGTGCCAGCAGACGGACTAGCGGGGGCTCCTACGAGCAGTACTTC
CASRRTSGGSYEQYF
>TRBJ1-1|TRBV11-3|TRBD1|many
TGTGCCAGCAGCTTAGATGGGCGGCAGGGGGCCACTGAAGCTTTCTTT
CASSLDGRQGATEAFF
>TRBJ2-5|TRBV29-1|TRBD2|NA
TGCAGCGTTGTAGTAGCGGGATATCGGGAGACCCAGTACTTC
CSVVVAGYRETQYF
>TRBJ2-3|TRBV7-9|TRBD2|NA
TGTGCCAGCAGCCCTCTACGGACTAGCGGCACAGATACGCAGTATTTT
CASSPLRTSGTDTQYF
>TRBJ1-3|TRBV18|NA|NA
TGTGCCAGCTCACCGGGCCTGGAGGACACCATATATTTT
CASSPGLEDTIYF
>TRBJ1-4|TRBV2|NA|NA
TGTGCCAGCAGTGAAGCGAAAAATGAAAAACTGTTTTTT
CASSEAKNEKLFF
>TRBJ2-3|TRBV28|NA|NA
TGTGCCAGCAGCGGGATTGAGTTAAGCACAGATACGCAGTATTTT
CASSGIELSTDTQYF
>TRBJ2-2|TRBV10-3|NA|NA
TGTGCCATCAGTGAGTCCAGAGAAAACACCGGGGAGCTGTTTTTT
CAISESRENTGELFF
>TRBJ1-4|TRBV4-1|NA|NA
TGCGCCAGCAGCCAAGGGATAATGGGCCCTTTGCCTAATGAAAAACTGTTTTTT
CASSQGIMGPLPNEKLFF
>TRBJ1-4|TRBV27|NA|many
TGTGCCAGCAGCCTCGGGGGGGGCGGGGAAAAACTGTTTTTT
CASSLGGGGEKLFF
>TRBJ1-1|TRBV7-9|TRBD1|NA
TGTGCCAGCAGCCTAACAGGGGACACTGAAGCTTTCTTT
CASSLTGDTEAFF
>TRBJ2-5|TRBV30|NA|NA
TGTGCCTGGAGTGTAACTAGAGGGAGGCAAGAGACCCAGTACTTC
CAWSVTRGRQETQYF